This TCR beta chain came from a study of shared clonotypes between healthy human individuals. The CDR3 has 16 amino acids. Trimming pared 3 bases from V and 8 bases from J, leaving 21 bases between. CDR1 is SGDLS and CDR2 is YYNGEE in the germline V gene. The study's findings and limits: A reduction in generation probabilities was seen for non-shared clonotypes relative to those shared by all four donors.

In the authors' workflow: In the immunoSEQ data, sequences were junction-only and lacked quality scores, so filtering differed. Sequencing used immunoSEQ multiplex PCR; TCRdb keeps in-frame clones, though not all of them. Clone size and V and J calls were adopted from that table, with D and trimming inferred from the DNA. The data show some 2,500,000 clones, with 80% to 95% seen just once and 0.36% held by the top ten. This clone has only one observation. Its target is unknown. The donors, all of them Caucasian adults, lived in Nashville, Tennessee. The split of CD4+ cells yielded CD45RA+ naive and CD45RA-negative memory subsets.

The material sequenced was naive CD4+ T cells from PBMCs. Described subset: CD45RA+ positively selected. The source of this sequence is a man younger than 30 in good health. Some clones in this sample may be carry-over from other donors' samples. This chain uses TRBV9 with TRBJ1-5, with D perhaps matching TRBD1 (5 bases). CDR3 loop: CASSEQPGLDLEPQHF. CDR3 coding DNA: TGTGCCAGCAGCGAACAACCGGGACTGGATTTGGAGCCCCAGCATTTT.